This T cell receptor (beta chain) stems from a study of T-cell memory formation after mild COVID-19. This clonotype has more than one count but fewer than ten. The germline CDR1 and CDR2 sequences are SEHNR and FQNEAQ (reference sequence). This CDR3 has 18 residues. Between the trimmed V and J ends, which lost 1 base and 2 bases, there was a span of 19 bases. A single record per CDR3 protein comes from TCRdb applying MiXCR to the 5' RACE reads. Of fewer than 650,000 distinct CDR3 sequences in the sample, less than 25% were seen once. The genes are TRBV7-9 and TRBJ2-3, with D perhaps TRBD1 (6 bases). The TCR originated in an adult woman who had mild COVID-19 (a few samples of this study predate the infection). Cell type and time point are not known. Sequences were obtained from PBMCs or a T cell subset sorted from them (not recorded which). In DNA form, the CDR3 reads TGTGCCAGCAGCTTAGGATTCGGACAGCCTTCACTCACAGATACGCAGTATTTT. This codes for CASSLGFGQPSLTDTQYF.